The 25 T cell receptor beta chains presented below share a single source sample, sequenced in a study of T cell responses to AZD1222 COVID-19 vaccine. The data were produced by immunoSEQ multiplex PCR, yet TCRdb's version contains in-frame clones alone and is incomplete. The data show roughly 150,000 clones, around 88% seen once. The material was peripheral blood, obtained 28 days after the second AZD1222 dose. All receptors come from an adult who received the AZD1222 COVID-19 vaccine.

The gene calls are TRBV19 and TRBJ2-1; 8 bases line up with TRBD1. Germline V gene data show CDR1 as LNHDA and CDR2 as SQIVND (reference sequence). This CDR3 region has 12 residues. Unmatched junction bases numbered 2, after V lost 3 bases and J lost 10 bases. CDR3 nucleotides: TGTGCCAGTAGTATCAACAGGGGGGAGCAGTTCTTC. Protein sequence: CASSINRGEQFF.

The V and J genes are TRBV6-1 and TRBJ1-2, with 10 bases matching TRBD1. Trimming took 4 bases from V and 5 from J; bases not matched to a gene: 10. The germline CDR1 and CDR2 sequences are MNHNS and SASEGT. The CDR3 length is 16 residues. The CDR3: CASSGGGGQGVYGYTF. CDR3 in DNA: TGTGCCAGCAGTGGAGGTGGTGGACAGGGGGTGTATGGCTACACCTTC.

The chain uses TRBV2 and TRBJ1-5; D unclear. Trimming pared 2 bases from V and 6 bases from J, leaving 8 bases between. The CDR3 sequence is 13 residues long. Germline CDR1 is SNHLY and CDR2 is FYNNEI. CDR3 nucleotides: TGTGCCAGCAGTGAACAGTACGGTCAGCCCCAGCATTTT. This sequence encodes CASSEQYGQPQHF.

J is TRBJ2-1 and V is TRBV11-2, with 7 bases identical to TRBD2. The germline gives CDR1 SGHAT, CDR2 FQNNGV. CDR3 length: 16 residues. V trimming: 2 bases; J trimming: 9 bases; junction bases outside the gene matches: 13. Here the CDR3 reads CASSLFQAGRDGEQFF. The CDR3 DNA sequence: TGTGCCAGCAGCTTATTTCAGGCAGGGAGGGACGGTGAGCAGTTCTTC.

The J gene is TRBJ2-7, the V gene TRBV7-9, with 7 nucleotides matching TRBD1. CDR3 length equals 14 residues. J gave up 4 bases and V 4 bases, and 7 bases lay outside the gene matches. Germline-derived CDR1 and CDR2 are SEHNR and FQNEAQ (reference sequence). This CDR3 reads CASSSPGQSYEQYF. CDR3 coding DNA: TGTGCCAGCAGCTCTCCGGGACAGTCGTACGAGCAGTACTTC.

CDR3 in DNA: TGCAGCGTTTTTCGGGGAGGCACTGAAGCTTTCTTT. It encodes CSVFRGGTEAFF. The chain joins TRBV29-1 to TRBJ1-1; no firm D call. Germline V gene data show CDR1 as SQVTM and CDR2 as ANQGSEA. CDR3 length equals 12 residues. Trimming took off 5 bases at V and 4 bases at J, with 11 bases between the two ends.

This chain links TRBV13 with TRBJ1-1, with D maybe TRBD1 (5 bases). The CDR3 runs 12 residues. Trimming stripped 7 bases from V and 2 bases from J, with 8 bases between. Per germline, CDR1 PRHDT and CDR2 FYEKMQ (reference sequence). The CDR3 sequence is CASTGPNTEAFF. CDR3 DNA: TGTGCCAGCACAGGGCCCAACACTGAAGCTTTCTTT.

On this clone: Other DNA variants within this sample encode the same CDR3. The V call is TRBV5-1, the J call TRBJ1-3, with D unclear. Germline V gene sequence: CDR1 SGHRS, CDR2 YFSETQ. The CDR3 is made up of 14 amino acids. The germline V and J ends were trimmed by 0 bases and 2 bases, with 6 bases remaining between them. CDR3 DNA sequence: TGCGCCAGCAGCTTGGAAGTCACTGGAAACACCATATATTTT. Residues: CASSLEVTGNTIYF.

The CDR3 DNA sequence: TGTGCCTGGTGGCGGGAGTCCTATGGCTACACCTTC. This encodes CAWWRESYGYTF. The chain uses TRBV30 and TRBJ1-2; D uncertain. The CDR3 covers 12 residues. V gave up 5 bases and J gave up 4 bases, with 11 bases separating them. The germline V gene encodes CDR1 GTSNPN and CDR2 SVGIG (reference sequence).

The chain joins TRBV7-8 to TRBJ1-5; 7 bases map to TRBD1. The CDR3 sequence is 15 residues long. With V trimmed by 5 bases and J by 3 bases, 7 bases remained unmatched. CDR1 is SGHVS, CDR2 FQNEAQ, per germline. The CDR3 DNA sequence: TGTGCCAGCAGCCCAGGGGGACAGTACAATCAGCCCCAGCATTTT. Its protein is CASSPGGQYNQPQHF.

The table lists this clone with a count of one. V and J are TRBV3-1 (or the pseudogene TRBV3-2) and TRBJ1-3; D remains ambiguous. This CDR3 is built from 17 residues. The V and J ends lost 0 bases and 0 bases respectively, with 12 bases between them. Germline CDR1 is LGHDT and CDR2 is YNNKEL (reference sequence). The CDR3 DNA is TGTGCCAGCAGCCAAGATACCCCTTGGAGCTCTGGAAACACCATATATTTT. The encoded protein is CASSQDTPWSSGNTIYF.

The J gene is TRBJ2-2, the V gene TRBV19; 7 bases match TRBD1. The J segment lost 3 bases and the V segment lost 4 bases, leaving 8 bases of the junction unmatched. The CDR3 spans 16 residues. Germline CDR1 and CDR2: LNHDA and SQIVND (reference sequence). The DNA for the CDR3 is TGTGCCAGTAGTAGCCCCGGGACAGCGGACACCGGGGAGCTGTTTTTT. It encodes CASSSPGTADTGELFF.

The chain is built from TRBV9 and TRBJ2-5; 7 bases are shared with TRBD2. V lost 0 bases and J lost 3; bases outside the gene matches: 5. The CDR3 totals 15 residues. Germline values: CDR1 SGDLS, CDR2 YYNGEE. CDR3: CASSVAPSGEETQYF. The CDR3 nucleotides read TGTGCCAGCAGCGTAGCCCCCAGCGGGGAAGAGACCCAGTACTTC.

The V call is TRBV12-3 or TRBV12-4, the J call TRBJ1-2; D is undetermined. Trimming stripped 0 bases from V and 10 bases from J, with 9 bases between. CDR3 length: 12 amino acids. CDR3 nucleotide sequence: TGTGCCAGCAGTTTAGCACAGTTACACTACACCTTC. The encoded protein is CASSLAQLHYTF.

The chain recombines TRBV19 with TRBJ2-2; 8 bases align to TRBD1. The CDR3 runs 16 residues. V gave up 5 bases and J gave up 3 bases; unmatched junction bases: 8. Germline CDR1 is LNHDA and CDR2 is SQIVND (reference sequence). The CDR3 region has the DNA TGTGCCAGTAGTGCCCGACAGGGGATCGACACCGGGGAGCTGTTTTTT. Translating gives CASSARQGIDTGELFF.

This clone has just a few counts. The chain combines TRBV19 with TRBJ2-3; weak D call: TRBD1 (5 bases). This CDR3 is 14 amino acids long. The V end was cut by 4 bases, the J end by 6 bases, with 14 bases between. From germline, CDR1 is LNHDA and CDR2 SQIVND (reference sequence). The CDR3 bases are TGTGCCAGTAGTACCCGACAGATATGGGATACGCAGTATTTT. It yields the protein CASSTRQIWDTQYF.

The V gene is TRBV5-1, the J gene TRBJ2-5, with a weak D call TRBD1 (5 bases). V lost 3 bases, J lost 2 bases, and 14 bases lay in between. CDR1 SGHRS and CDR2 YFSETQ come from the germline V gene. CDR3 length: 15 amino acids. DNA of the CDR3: TGCGCCAGCAGCTGGGGCTCGTGGCCTCAAGAGACCCAGTACTTC. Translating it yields CASSWGSWPQETQYF.

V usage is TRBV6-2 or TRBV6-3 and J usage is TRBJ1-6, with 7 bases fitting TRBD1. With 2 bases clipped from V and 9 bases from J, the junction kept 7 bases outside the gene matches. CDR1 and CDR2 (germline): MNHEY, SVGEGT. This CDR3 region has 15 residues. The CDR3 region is CASSYGGTVGSPLHF. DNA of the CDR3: TGTGCCAGCAGTTACGGCGGGACAGTCGGTTCACCCCTCCACTTT.

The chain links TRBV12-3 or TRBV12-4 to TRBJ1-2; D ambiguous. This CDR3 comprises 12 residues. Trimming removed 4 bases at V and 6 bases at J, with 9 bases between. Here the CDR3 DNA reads TGTGCCAGCAGTTCCGGAGGCAATGGCTACACCTTC. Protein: CASSSGGNGYTF.

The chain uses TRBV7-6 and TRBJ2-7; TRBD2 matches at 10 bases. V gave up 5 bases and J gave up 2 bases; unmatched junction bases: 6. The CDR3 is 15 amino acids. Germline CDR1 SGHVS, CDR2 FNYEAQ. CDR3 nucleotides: TGTGCCAGCAGCCTCTGGACTAGCGGTACCTACGAGCAGTACTTC. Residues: CASSLWTSGTYEQYF.

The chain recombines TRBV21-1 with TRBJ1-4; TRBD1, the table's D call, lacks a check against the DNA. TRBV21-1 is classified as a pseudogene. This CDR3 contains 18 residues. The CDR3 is CASVSKRQGLPTNEKLFF. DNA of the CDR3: TGTGCCAGCGTCTCGAAGCGGCAGGGGCTTCCAACTAATGAAAAACTGTTTTTT.

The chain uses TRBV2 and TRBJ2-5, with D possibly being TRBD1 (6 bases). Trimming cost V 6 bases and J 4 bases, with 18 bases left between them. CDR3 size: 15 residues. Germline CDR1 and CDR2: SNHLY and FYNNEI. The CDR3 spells CASRKNRESGETQYF. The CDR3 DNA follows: TGTGCCAGCAGGAAAAACAGGGAAAGTGGAGAGACCCAGTACTTC.

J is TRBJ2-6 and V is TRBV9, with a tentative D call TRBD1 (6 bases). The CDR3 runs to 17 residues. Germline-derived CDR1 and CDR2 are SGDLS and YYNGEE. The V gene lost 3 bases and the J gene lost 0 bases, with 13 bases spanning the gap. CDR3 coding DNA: TGTGCCAGCAGCGGGACGGGACACTCCTCTGGGGCCAACGTCCTGACTTTC. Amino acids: CASSGTGHSSGANVLTF.

The CDR3 DNA is TGCGCCAGCAGCCCTCTTAGGGGTAGCAATCAGCCCCAGCATTTT. Protein: CASSPLRGSNQPQHF. The rearrangement joins TRBV4-1 to TRBJ1-5, with D maybe TRBD1 (5 bases). The CDR3 runs 15 residues. With 4 bases removed from V and 0 bases from J, the gap between germline ends came to 10 bases. Germline assignment: CDR1 MGHRA and CDR2 YSYEKL.

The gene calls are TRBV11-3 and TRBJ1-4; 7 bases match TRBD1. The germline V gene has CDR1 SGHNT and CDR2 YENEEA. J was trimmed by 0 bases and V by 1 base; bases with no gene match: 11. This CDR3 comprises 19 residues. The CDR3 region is CASSLGGTGASATNEKLFF. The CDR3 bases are TGTGCCAGCAGCTTAGGGGGCACAGGGGCGTCTGCAACTAATGAAAAACTGTTTTTT.